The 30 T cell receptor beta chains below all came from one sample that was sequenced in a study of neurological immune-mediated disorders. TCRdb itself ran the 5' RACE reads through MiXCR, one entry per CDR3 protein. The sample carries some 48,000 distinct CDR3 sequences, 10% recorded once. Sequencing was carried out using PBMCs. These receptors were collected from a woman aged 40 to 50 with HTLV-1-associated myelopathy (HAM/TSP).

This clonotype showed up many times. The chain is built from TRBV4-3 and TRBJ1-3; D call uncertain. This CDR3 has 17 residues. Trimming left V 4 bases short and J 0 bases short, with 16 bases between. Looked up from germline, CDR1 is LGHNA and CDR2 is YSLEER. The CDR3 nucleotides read TGCGCCAGCAGCCCACTAGTCTATAGGGCCTCTGGAAACACCATATATTTT. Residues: CASSPLVYRASGNTIYF.

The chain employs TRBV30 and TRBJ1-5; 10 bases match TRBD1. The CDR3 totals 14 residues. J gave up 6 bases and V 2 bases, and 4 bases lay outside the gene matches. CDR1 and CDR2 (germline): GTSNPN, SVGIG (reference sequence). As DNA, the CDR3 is TGTGCCTGGAGTTCCGGGACAGGGGTTCAGCCCCAGCATTTT. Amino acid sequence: CAWSSGTGVQPQHF.

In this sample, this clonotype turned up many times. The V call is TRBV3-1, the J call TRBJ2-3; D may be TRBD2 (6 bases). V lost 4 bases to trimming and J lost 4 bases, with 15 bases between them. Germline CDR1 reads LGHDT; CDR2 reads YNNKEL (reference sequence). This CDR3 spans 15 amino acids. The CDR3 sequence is CASSLNGGASDTQYF. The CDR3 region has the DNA TGTGCCAGCAGCCTAAACGGGGGAGCGTCAGATACGCAGTATTTT.

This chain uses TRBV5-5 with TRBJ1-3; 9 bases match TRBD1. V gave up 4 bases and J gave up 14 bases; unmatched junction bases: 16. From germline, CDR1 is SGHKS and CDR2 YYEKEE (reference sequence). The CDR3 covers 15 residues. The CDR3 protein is CASSLTGGSGNTVYF. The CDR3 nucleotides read TGTGCCAGCAGCCTTACAGGGGGCTCTGGAAACACAGTATATTTT.

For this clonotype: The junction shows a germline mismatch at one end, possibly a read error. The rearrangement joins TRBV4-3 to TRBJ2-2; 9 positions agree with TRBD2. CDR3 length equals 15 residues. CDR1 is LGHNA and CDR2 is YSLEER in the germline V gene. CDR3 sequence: CAISQEAGGTGELFF. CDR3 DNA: TGCGCCATCAGCCAAGAAGCGGGGGGAACCGGGGAGCTGTTTTTT.

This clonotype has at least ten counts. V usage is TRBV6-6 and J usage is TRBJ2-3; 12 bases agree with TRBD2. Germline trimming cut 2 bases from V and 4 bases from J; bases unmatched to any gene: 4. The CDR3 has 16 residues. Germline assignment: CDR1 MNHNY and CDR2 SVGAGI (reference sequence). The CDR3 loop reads CASSYASGGGADTQYF. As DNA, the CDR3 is TGTGCCAGCAGTTACGCTAGCGGGGGGGGGGCAGATACGCAGTATTTT.

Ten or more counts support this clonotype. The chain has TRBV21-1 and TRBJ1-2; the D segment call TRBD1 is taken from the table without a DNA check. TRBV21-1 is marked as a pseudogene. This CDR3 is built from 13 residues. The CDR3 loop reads CASSNGGRSGYTF. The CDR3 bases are TGTGCCAGCAGCAACGGGGGCAGGAGTGGCTACACCTTC.

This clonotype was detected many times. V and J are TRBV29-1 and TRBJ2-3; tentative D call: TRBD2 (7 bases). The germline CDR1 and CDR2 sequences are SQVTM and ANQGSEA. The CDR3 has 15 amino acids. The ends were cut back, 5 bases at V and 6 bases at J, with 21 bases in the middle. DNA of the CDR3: TGCAGCGTTCCGCCCGCGGGGGCCCTCTGGGATACGCAGTATTTT. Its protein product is CSVPPAGALWDTQYF.

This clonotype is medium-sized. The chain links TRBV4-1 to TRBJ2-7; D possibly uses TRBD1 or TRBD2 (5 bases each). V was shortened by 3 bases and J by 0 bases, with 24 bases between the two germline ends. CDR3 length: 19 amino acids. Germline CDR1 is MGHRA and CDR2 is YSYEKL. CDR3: CASSQEKIMGTSRSYEQYF. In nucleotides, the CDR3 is TGCGCCAGCAGCCAGGAAAAGATAATGGGGACGTCCCGCTCCTACGAGCAGTACTTC.

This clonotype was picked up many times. CDR3 in DNA: TGCGCCAGCAGCTTGGACGGAGATAATTCACCCCTCCACTTT. Translation: CASSLDGDNSPLHF. The chain couples TRBV5-1 to TRBJ1-6; D gene unclear. V lost 0 bases and J 5 bases, leaving 6 bases between the germline ends. Germline V gives CDR1 SGHRS, CDR2 YFSETQ. The CDR3 totals 14 residues.

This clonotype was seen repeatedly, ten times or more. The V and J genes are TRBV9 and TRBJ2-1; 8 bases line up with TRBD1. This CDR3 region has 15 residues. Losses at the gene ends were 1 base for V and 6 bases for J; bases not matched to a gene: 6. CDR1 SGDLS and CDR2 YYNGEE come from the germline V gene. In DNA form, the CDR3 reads TGTGCCAGCAGCGTATTTGGGACAGGTGGCAATGAGCAGTTCTTC. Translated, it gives CASSVFGTGGNEQFF.

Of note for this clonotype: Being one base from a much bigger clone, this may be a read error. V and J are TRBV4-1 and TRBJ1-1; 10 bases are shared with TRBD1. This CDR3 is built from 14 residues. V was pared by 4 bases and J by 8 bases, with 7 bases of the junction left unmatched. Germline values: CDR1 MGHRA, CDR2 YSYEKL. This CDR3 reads CASSRRSDRGEAFF. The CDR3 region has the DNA TGCGCCAGCAGCCGACGCTCGGACAGGGGGGAAGCTTTCTTT.

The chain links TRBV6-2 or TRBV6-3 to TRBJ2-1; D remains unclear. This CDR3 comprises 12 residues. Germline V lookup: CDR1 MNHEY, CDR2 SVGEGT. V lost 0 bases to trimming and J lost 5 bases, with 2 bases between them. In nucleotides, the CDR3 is TGTGCCAGCAGTTACTCTAACAATGAGCAGTTCTTC. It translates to CASSYSNNEQFF.

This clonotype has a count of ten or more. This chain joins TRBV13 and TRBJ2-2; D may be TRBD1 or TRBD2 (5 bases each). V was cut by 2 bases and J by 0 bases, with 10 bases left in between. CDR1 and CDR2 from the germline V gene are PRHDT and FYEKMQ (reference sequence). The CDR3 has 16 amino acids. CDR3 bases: TGTGCCAGCAGCTTAAGGGACCCAACGAACACCGGGGAGCTGTTTTTT. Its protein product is CASSLRDPTNTGELFF.

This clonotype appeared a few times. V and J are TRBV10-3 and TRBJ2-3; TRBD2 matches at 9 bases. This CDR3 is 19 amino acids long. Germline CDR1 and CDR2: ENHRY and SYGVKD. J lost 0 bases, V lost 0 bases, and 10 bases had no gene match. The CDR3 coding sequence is TGTGCCATCAGTGAGTCGACTCATGCGGGGGGGGCTAGCACAGATACGCAGTATTTT. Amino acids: CAISESTHAGGASTDTQYF.

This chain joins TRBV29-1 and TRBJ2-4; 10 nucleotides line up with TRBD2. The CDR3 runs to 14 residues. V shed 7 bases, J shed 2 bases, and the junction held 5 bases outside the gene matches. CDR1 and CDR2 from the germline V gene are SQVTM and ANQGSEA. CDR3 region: CSDSSGGTKNIQYF. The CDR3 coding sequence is TGCAGCGATTCTAGCGGGGGCACCAAAAACATTCAGTACTTC.

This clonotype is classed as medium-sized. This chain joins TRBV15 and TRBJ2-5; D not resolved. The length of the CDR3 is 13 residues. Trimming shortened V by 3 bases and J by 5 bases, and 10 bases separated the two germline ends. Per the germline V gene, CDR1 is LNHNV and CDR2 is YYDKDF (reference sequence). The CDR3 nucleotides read TGTGCCACCAGCAGCGACCCGATGGAGACCCAGTACTTC. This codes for CATSSDPMETQYF.

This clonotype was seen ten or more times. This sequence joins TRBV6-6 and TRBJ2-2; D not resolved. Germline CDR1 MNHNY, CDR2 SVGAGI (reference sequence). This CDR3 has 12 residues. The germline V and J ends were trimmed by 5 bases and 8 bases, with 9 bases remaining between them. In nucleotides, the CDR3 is TGTGCCAGCAGTCTCCATGCGGGGGAGCTGTTTTTT. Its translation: CASSLHAGELFF.

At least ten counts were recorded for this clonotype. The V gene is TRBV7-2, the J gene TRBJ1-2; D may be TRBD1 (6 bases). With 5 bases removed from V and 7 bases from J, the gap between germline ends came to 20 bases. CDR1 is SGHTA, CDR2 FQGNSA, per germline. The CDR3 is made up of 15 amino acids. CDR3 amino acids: CASSQPRGRASGYTF. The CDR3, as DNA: TGTGCCAGCAGCCAGCCGCGGGGGCGGGCCTCTGGCTACACCTTC.

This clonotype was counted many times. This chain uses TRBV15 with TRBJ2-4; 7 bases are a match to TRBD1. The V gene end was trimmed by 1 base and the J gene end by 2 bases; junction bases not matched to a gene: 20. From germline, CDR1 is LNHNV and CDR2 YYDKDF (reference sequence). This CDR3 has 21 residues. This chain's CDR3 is CATSRGFLGRGSLLSKNIQYF. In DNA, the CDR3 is TGTGCCACCAGCAGAGGCTTCCTTGGCAGGGGGTCCCTTTTGTCCAAAAACATTCAGTACTTC.

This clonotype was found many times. This chain's CDR3 is CSATSGTGNQPQHF. The CDR3 DNA sequence: TGCAGTGCTACCTCCGGGACAGGGAATCAGCCCCAGCATTTT. The J gene is TRBJ1-5, the V gene TRBV20-1; 9 bases fit TRBD1. Germline loops: CDR1 DFQATT, CDR2 SNEGSKA (reference sequence). The CDR3 has 14 residues. Trimming took 4 bases from V and 4 from J; bases not matched to a gene: 5.

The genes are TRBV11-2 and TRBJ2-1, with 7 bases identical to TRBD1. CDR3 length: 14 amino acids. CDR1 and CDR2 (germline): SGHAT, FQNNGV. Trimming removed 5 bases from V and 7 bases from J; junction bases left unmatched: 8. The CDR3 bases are TGTGCCAGCAGCATAGTGAACAGGGGAAATGAGCAGTTCTTC. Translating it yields CASSIVNRGNEQFF.

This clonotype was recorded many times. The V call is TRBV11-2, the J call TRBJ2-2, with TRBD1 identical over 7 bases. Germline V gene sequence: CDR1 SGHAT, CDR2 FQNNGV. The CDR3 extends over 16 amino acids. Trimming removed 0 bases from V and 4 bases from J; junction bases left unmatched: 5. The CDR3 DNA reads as TGTGCCAGCAGCTTAGAATCGTCAGGGGGCACCGGGGAGCTGTTTTTT. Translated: CASSLESSGGTGELFF.

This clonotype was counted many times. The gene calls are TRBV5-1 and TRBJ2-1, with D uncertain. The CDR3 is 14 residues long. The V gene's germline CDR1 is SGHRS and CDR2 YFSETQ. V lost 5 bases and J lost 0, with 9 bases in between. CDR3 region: CASSSKSSYNEQFF. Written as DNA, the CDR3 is TGCGCCAGCAGTTCGAAATCCTCCTACAATGAGCAGTTCTTC. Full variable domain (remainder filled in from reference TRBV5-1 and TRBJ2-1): KAGVTQTPRYLIKTRGQQVTLSCSPISGHRSVSWYQQTPGQGLQFLFEYFSETQRNKGNFPGRFSGRQFSNSRSEMNVSTLELGDSALYLCASSSKSSYNEQFFGPGTRLTVL.

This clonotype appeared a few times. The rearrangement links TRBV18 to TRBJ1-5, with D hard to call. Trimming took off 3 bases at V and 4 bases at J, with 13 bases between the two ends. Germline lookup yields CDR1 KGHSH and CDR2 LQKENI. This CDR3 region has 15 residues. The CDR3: CASSPGSGFNQPQHF. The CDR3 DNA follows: TGTGCCAGCTCACCCGGGAGTGGATTTAATCAGCCCCAGCATTTT.

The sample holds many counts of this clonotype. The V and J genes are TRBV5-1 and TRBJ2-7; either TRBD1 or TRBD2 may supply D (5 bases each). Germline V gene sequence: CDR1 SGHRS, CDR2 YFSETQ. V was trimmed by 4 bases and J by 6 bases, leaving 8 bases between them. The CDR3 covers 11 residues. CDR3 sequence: CASSVRGEQYF. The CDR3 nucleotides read TGCGCCAGCAGCGTGAGGGGCGAGCAGTACTTC.

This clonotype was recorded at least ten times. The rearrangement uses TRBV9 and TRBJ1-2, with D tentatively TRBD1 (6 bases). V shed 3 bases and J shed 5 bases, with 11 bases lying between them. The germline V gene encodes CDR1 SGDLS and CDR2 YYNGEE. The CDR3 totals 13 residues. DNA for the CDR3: TGTGCCAGCAGCGCAGATCAGGGGTATGGCTACACCTTC. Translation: CASSADQGYGYTF.

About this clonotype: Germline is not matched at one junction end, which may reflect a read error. The CDR3 loop is CVSSQDRKDYQYDTQYF. As DNA, the CDR3 is TGTGTCAGCAGCCAAGATCGAAAGGACTACCAATATGATACGCAGTATTTT. V gene TRBV14 combines with J gene TRBJ2-3; maybe TRBD2 (6 bases). Germline values: CDR1 SGHDN, CDR2 FVKESK. The CDR3 sequence is 17 residues long. The full variable domain, rest sourced from reference TRBV14 and TRBJ2-3, is EAGVTQFPSHSVIEKGQTVTLRCDPISGHDNLYWYRRVMGKEIKFLLHFVKESKQDESGMPNNRFLAERTGGTYSTLKVQPAELEDSGVYFCVSSQDRKDYQYDTQYFGPGTRLTVL.

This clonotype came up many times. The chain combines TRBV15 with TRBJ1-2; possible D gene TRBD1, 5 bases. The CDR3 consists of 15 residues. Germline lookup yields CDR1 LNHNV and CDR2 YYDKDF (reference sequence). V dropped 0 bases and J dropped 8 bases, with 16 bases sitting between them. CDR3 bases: TGTGCCACCAGCAGAGATCGGGGCAACGTGGGCGGCTACACCTTC. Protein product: CATSRDRGNVGGYTF.

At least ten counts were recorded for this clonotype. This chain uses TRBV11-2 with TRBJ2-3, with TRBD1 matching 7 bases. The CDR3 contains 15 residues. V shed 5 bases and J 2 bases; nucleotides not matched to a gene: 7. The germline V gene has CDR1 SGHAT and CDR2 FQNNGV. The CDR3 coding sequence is TGTGCCAGCAGCGAGGGACAGTACTACACAGATACGCAGTATTTT. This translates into CASSEGQYYTDTQYF.